This entry lists 11 T cell receptor beta chains sequenced from one sample in a study of T-cell memory formation after mild COVID-19. TCRdb passed the 5' RACE reads through MiXCR, listing each CDR3 protein once. The profile covers about 350,000 distinct CDR3 sequences, with approximately 15% appearing a single time and approximately 21% taken by the ten largest. Sample: PBMCs or a T cell subset sorted from them (not recorded which). The source is a man younger than 35 who had mild COVID-19 (a few samples of this study predate the infection). Cell type and time point are not known.

The CDR3 coding sequence is TGTGCCGGACACAGGGACAGCAATCAGCCCCAGCATTTT. Amino acids: CAGHRDSNQPQHF. This chain joins TRBV6-1 and TRBJ1-5; weak D call: TRBD1 (6 bases). V lost 11 bases and J 1 base, leaving 12 bases between the germline ends. Per germline, CDR1 MNHNS and CDR2 SASEGT. The CDR3 is made up of 13 amino acids.

This clonotype was seen a handful of times. V gene TRBV7-9 combines with J gene TRBJ1-2; 10 nucleotides match TRBD1. CDR1 is SEHNR and CDR2 is FQNEAQ in the germline V gene (reference sequence). With V trimmed by 5 bases and J by 9 bases, 9 bases remained unmatched. The CDR3 contains 14 residues. In nucleotides, the CDR3 is TGTGCCAGCAGCCTTCCGGGACAGGGGTCTCGCTACACCTTC. Amino acid sequence: CASSLPGQGSRYTF. Variable domain in full (rest from reference TRBV7-9 and TRBJ1-2): DTGVSQNPRHKITKRGQNVTFRCDPISEHNRLYWYRQTLGQGPEFLTYFQNEAQLEKSRLLSDRFSAERPKGSFSTLEIQRTEQGDSAMYLCASSLPGQGSRYTFGSGTRLTVV.

This clonotype was seen more than once but under ten times. J is TRBJ1-1 and V is TRBV20-1, with D perhaps matching TRBD1 (5 bases). Trimming removed 3 bases from V and 0 bases from J, with 14 bases in between. This CDR3 is 15 amino acids long. Germline values: CDR1 DFQATT, CDR2 SNEGSKA (reference sequence). This CDR3 is CSARRGVIMNTEAFF. CDR3 coding DNA: TGCAGTGCTAGGCGAGGGGTCATAATGAACACTGAAGCTTTCTTT.

This clonotype was counted only a few times. The genes are TRBV29-1 and TRBJ2-2, with TRBD2 matching 10 bases. V shed 0 bases and J 5 bases; nucleotides not matched to a gene: 6. From germline, CDR1 is SQVTM and CDR2 ANQGSEA. This CDR3 spans 16 amino acids. For the CDR3, the DNA is TGCAGCGTTGAAGAAGAAGGACTAGCGGTTACCGGGGAGCTGTTTTTT. It specifies CSVEEEGLAVTGELFF.

This clonotype appeared many times. The chain uses TRBV11-2 and TRBJ1-2; D not certain. The CDR3 consists of 14 residues. Between the trimmed V and J ends, which lost 0 bases and 2 bases, there was a span of 7 bases. Germline values: CDR1 SGHAT, CDR2 FQNNGV. CDR3 bases: TGTGCCAGCAGCTTAGATCACACGAACTATGGCTACACCTTC. This sequence encodes CASSLDHTNYGYTF.

This clonotype was seen at least ten times. The chain uses TRBV28 and TRBJ1-6; D perhaps matches TRBD1 (5 bases). Germline-derived CDR1 and CDR2 are MDHEN and SYDVKM. CDR3 size: 13 residues. With 6 bases removed from V and 7 bases from J, the gap between germline ends came to 10 bases. The CDR3 loop is CASRREGNSPLHF. The CDR3 nucleotides read TGTGCCAGCAGGAGAGAGGGGAATTCACCCCTCCACTTT.

In its sample, this clonotype was seen many times. This sequence joins TRBV2 and TRBJ2-3; D not resolved. CDR1 is SNHLY, CDR2 FYNNEI, per germline. This CDR3 is built from 11 residues. Trimming removed 7 bases at V and 2 bases at J, with 4 bases between. The CDR3 bases are TGTGCCAGCACAAACACAGATACGCAGTATTTT. This encodes CASTNTDTQYF.

This clonotype showed up just a few times. V and J are TRBV6-6 and TRBJ2-7; the match to TRBD1 covers 7 bases. V was pared by 6 bases and J by 0 bases, with 5 bases of the junction left unmatched. Per germline, CDR1 MNHNY and CDR2 SVGAGI (reference sequence). The CDR3 length is 14 residues. CDR3 region: CASRLGTVSYEQYV. CDR3 coding DNA: TGTGCCAGCAGACTCGGGACAGTCTCCTACGAGCAGTACGTC.

This clonotype was counted ten times or more. The chain uses TRBV29-1 and TRBJ2-3; 13 bases align to TRBD2. CDR1 is SQVTM, CDR2 ANQGSEA, per germline. The CDR3 covers 19 residues. The V and J ends lost 4 bases and 2 bases, in that order; junction bases with no gene match: 15. CDR3 sequence: CSVVGTGDGTSGVTDTQYF. The CDR3, as DNA: TGCAGCGTTGTCGGAACTGGGGACGGGACTAGCGGGGTCACAGATACGCAGTATTTT.

The J gene is TRBJ2-3, the V gene TRBV4-3; 10 bases map to TRBD2. The trim removed 4 bases at V and 5 bases at J, leaving 12 bases unmatched. Looked up from germline, CDR1 is LGHNA and CDR2 is YSLEER. The CDR3 totals 17 residues. CDR3 protein: CASSPRILAGAIDTQYF. For the CDR3, the DNA is TGCGCCAGCAGCCCCAGGATCCTAGCGGGGGCGATAGATACGCAGTATTTT.

This clonotype was found a few times. The V call is TRBV25-1, the J call TRBJ2-1; D perhaps matches TRBD2 (5 bases). With 0 bases removed from V and 7 bases from J, the gap between germline ends came to 10 bases. The CDR3 is 14 amino acids. Germline V gene data show CDR1 as MGHDK and CDR2 as SYGVNS. In nucleotides, the CDR3 is TGTGCCAGCAGTGAATATGCAGCGGTTAATGAGCAGTTCTTC. Its protein is CASSEYAAVNEQFF.